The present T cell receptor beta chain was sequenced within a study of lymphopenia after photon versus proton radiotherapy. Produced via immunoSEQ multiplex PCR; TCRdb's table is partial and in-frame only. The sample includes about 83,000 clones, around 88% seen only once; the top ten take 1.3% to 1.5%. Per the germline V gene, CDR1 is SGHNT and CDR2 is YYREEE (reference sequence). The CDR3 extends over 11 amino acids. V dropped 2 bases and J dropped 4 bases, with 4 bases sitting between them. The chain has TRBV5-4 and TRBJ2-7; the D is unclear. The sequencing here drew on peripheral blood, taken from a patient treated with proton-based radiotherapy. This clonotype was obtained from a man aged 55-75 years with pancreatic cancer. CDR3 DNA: TGTGCCAGCAGCTTATATTACGAGCAGTACTTC. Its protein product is CASSLYYEQYF.